This entry concerns a single TCR beta chain. The data belong to a study of blood T cell repertoires in COVID-19. Source study methods: Quantification of nucleated cells was approximated via reference gene primer amplification. TCRdb's table, derived via immunoSEQ multiplex PCR, lists solely in-frame clones and lacks some. Clonal size and the V and J genes are those of that table, whereas D and trimming came from the DNA. The sample lists about 110,000 clones, 85% to 90% occurring once. There are 15 residues in the CDR3. CDR1 and CDR2 from the germline V gene are LNHDA and SQIVND (reference sequence). With 8 bases removed from V and 0 bases from J, the gap between germline ends came to 14 bases.

The receptor's source is a woman aged 45-65 years with active or convalescent COVID-19. The sample taken for sequencing was peripheral blood. This rearrangement joins TRBV19 to TRBJ2-1, with TRBD2 as a possible D gene (6 bases). CDR3 sequence: CASSPHGSSYNEQFF. In DNA, the CDR3 is TGTGCCAGTTCCCCCCACGGGAGCTCCTACAATGAGCAGTTCTTC.